A selection of T cell receptor beta chains follows, all from one sample in a study of blood T cell repertoires in COVID-19. Method: immunoSEQ multiplex PCR; TCRdb's copy keeps in-frame clones and lacks some. The data contain approximately 110,000 clones, roughly 69% of them singletons. The sequencing input was peripheral blood. All receptors derive from a man aged 80 or over with acute or convalescent COVID-19. The CDR3 runs from the conserved cysteine through the conserved F or W. D genes are given only for firm matches. Clone size appears in some rows only: once, few, many, or a class for an expanded clone.

.	TRBJ2-3	.	TRBV7-9	TGTGCCAGCACCCCCAACAGGGTGCTGGGGACAGATACGCAGTATTTT	CASTPNRVLGTDTQYF
few	TRBJ1-3	.	TRBV28	TGTGCCAGCAGTTTATCAGACAGACGGGACACCATATATTTT	CASSLSDRRDTIYF
.	TRBJ2-7	.	TRBV12-3/TRBV12-4	TGTGCCAGCAACCTGGAGGGCCAAGGCGAGCAGTACTTC	CASNLEGQGEQYF
.	TRBJ2-1	.	TRBV6-1	TGTGCCAGCAGTGATTGGTGGGCTCTCCGGTACAATGAGCAGTTCTTC	CASSDWWALRYNEQFF
.	TRBJ2-3	TRBD2	TRBV5-1	TGCGCCAGCAGCTTCGGCGGGAGTCACGCCACAGATACGCAGTATTTT	CASSFGGSHATDTQYF
.	TRBJ2-1	.	TRBV20-1	TGCAGTGCTAGTGAGCATAGTGAGCAGTTCTTC	CSASEHSEQFF
.	TRBJ1-6	TRBD1	TRBV3-1/TRBV3-2	TGTGCCAGCAGCCAAGGGACAGGGGTCCGATCACCCCTCCACTTT	CASSQGTGVRSPLHF
few	TRBJ1-2	.	TRBV6-5	TGTGCCGCCCGAGGGTCCTATGGCTACACCTTC	CAARGSYGYTF
few	TRBJ1-5	TRBD1	TRBV6-2/TRBV6-3	TGTGCCAGCAGCCCCGGACAGGGCAATCAGCCCCAGCATTTT	CASSPGQGNQPQHF
.	TRBJ2-7	.	TRBV13	TGTGCCAGCAGCATCCCAGGGTACGAGCAGTACTTC	CASSIPGYEQYF
few	TRBJ2-7	.	TRBV28	TGTGCCAGCAGTCCCCTTCTCCGCGAGCAGTACTTC	CASSPLLREQYF
once	TRBJ1-4	.	TRBV4-3	TGCGCCAGCAGCCCGAGGGCGGGGGGGGTTGAAAAACTGTTTTTT	CASSPRAGGVEKLFF
few	TRBJ2-5	.	TRBV9	TGTGCCAGCAGTCGAACTACTCAAGAGACCCAGTACTTC	CASSRTTQETQYF
.	TRBJ1-4	TRBD1	TRBV25-1	TGTGCCAGCAGAGATGACAGGGGTGGGAAAAAACTGTTTTTT	CASRDDRGGKKLFF
.	TRBJ2-5	TRBD2	TRBV27	TGTGCCAGCAGTACCGATCCGGGACTAGCGGGAGAAGAGACCCAGTACTTC	CASSTDPGLAGEETQYF
.	TRBJ2-5	.	TRBV5-4	TGTGCCAGCAGCACCCAGGACTTCCCGTCCTACCAAGAGACCCAGTACTTC	CASSTQDFPSYQETQYF
.	TRBJ1-2	TRBD1	TRBV28	TGTGCCAGCAGAAGACAGGGTACGGGTGGCTACACCTTC	CASRRQGTGGYTF
.	TRBJ2-1	TRBD2	TRBV19	TGTGCCAGTAGTCTTACCCCCCCAGGAGCGGGAGGGCGGGGCAATGAGCAGTTCTTC	CASSLTPPGAGGRGNEQFF
.	TRBJ2-7	TRBD2	TRBV23-1	TGCGCCACCGCCGGAGGGGGACTAGCGGGAGTACACGGCGAGCAGTACTTC	CATAGGGLAGVHGEQYF
.	TRBJ1-6	TRBD1	TRBV12-3/TRBV12-4	TGTGCCAGCAGGACAGGGGATAATTCACCCCTCCACTTT	CASRTGDNSPLHF
.	TRBJ2-7	.	TRBV21-1	TGTGCCAGCAGCAAAGAGAGGACAGGGGCCCTCCCCGACTCCTACGAGCAGTACTTC	CASSKERTGALPDSYEQYF
.	TRBJ2-3	TRBD2	TRBV28	TGTGCCAGCAGTTTAGTCGGCGGGAGGGCCCCAATACAAGATACGCAGTATTTT	CASSLVGGRAPIQDTQYF
once	TRBJ2-3	TRBD1	TRBV6-5	TGTGCCAGCAGTCCGGGACAGGGTATTCCCTATTTT	CASSPGQGIPYF
.	TRBJ2-3	TRBD1	TRBV7-8	TGTGCCAGCAGCCTCGCAGGGGGTCGGGATACGCAGTATTTT	CASSLAGGRDTQYF
.	TRBJ2-4	TRBD1	TRBV6-5	TGTGCCAGCAGTTACTCAGAGGGACAGATAGACATTCAGTACTTC	CASSYSEGQIDIQYF
few	TRBJ1-1	.	TRBV5-4	TGTGCCAGCAGCTTGGTTGCGGGCACTGAAGCTTTCTTT	CASSLVAGTEAFF
.	TRBJ2-3	.	TRBV29-1	TGCAGCGTTAATGGGCATCTCACAGATACGCAGTATTTT	CSVNGHLTDTQYF
.	TRBJ1-2	TRBD1	TRBV5-8	TGTGCCAGCAGCTCGAACGGGGGACAGGGAAAATATGGCTACACCTTC	CASSSNGGQGKYGYTF
.	TRBJ1-2	.	TRBV2	TGTGCCAGCAGTCAACAGATGGGGCCTAATAGCTACACCTTC	CASSQQMGPNSYTF